This entry is about one TCR beta chain. Its specificity is not known. This specimen belongs to a study of T cells in Graves' hyperthyroidism and ophthalmopathy. General observations from the study: Expanded thyroid clonotypes (above 0.001) were mostly also found in blood.

When ophthalmopathy did not progress within 18 months, Graves' hyperthyroidism was considered stable. In making diagnoses, clinical symptoms, serum thyroxine and TRAb, thyroid ultrasound and orbital computed tomography were all used. Cells are PBMCs isolated from 9 to 10 ml of fresh blood. Template material for amplifying TCR beta CDR3 regions consisted of RNA transcripts. A first-round RT-PCR of the TCR CDR3 used the HTBI primer set. TCRdb re-analysed the multiplex PCR reads in MiXCR, keeping a single row per CDR3 protein. The sample lists 700,000 or so distinct CDR3 sequences, roughly 15% occurring once. The CDR3 has 14 residues. The germline V gene encodes CDR1 DFQATT and CDR2 SNEGSKA (reference sequence). With V trimmed by 1 base and J by 6 bases, 6 bases remained unmatched.

J is TRBJ2-3 and V is TRBV20-1; TRBD1 matches at 8 bases. Specimen: blood. The receptor was isolated from a man younger than 35 with Graves' hyperthyroidism. The CDR3 here is CSARGDRGIDTQYF. CDR3 sequence (DNA): TGCAGTGCTAGAGGCGACAGGGGCATTGATACGCAGTATTTT.